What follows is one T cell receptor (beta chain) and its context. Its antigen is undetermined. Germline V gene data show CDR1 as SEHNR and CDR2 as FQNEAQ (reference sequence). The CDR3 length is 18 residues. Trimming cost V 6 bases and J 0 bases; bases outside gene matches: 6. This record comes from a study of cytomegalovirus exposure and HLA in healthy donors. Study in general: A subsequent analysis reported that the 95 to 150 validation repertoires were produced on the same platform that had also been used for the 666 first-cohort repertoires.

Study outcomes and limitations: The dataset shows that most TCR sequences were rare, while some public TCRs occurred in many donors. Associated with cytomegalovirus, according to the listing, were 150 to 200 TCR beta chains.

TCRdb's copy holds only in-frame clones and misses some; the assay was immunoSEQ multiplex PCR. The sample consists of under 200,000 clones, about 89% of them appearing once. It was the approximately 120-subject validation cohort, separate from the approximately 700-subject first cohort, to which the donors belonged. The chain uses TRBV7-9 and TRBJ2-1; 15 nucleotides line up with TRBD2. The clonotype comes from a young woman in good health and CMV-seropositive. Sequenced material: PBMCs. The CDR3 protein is CASSSGTSGRSSYNEQFF. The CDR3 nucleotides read TGTGCCAGCAGTTCCGGGACTAGCGGGAGGAGCTCCTACAATGAGCAGTTCTTC.